These 28 T cell receptor beta chains were sequenced from one sample in a study of blood T cell repertoires in COVID-19. Only in-frame clones appear in the TCRdb table, and some are missing; sequencing was by immunoSEQ multiplex PCR. The repertoire has about 22,000 clones, roughly nine tenths of them found once; the top ten carry approximately 24%. The source material was peripheral blood. The receptors originated from a human donor with active COVID-19. The donor label of this sample is uncertain.

The count of this clone is one. The chain joins TRBV3-1 (or the pseudogene TRBV3-2) to TRBJ2-1, with unresolved D. V was trimmed by 5 bases and J by 7 bases, leaving 6 bases between them. This CDR3 comprises 11 residues. Germline values: CDR1 LGHDT, CDR2 YNNKEL (reference sequence). The CDR3 loop reads CASSEHNEQFF. The CDR3 DNA reads as TGTGCCAGCAGCGAACATAATGAGCAGTTCTTC.

This chain links TRBV5-1 with TRBJ2-1; D remains unclear. V shed 6 bases and J shed 6 bases, with 10 bases lying between them. The germline gives CDR1 SGHRS, CDR2 YFSETQ. The CDR3 covers 12 residues. The CDR3 loop is CASNDSGNEQFF. The CDR3 region has the DNA TGCGCCAGCAACGATTCCGGCAATGAGCAGTTCTTC.

CDR3 sequence: CASSNRVNNEQYF. Here the CDR3 DNA reads TGTGCCAGCAGTAACAGGGTGAATAACGAGCAGTACTTC. This sequence joins TRBV6-5 and TRBJ2-7, with a tentative D call TRBD1 (6 bases). Germline V gene data show CDR1 as MNHEY and CDR2 as SVGAGI. V was shortened by 5 bases and J by 5 bases, with 13 bases between the two germline ends. The CDR3 loop spans 13 amino acids.

This sequence joins TRBV7-8 and TRBJ1-1; D call uncertain. The CDR3 has 15 residues. CDR1 is SGHVS and CDR2 is FQNEAQ in the germline V gene. Trimming took off 7 bases at V and 7 bases at J, with 22 bases between the two ends. This CDR3 is CASTLLGVIYNEAFF. In DNA form, the CDR3 reads TGTGCCAGCACCCTCTTAGGAGTGATTTATAATGAAGCTTTCTTT.

This sequence joins TRBV24-1 and TRBJ2-1, with a tentative D call TRBD1 (5 bases). This CDR3 has 14 residues. Trimming took off 1 base at V and 5 bases at J, with 8 bases between the two ends. The germline CDR1 and CDR2 sequences are KGHDR and SFDVKD. The CDR3 bases are TGTGCCACCAGTGATTTAATGACAGACAATGAGCAGTTCTTC. Amino acids: CATSDLMTDNEQFF.

The rearrangement uses TRBV5-5 and TRBJ1-5; D unclear. Germline CDR1 SGHKS, CDR2 YYEKEE (reference sequence). The V end lost 0 bases, the J end lost 6 bases, and 10 bases lay between the germline ends. This CDR3 comprises 14 residues. CDR3 in amino acids: CASSLVRGSQPQHF. CDR3 DNA: TGTGCCAGCAGCTTGGTCCGTGGGAGTCAGCCCCAGCATTTT.

The chain uses TRBV14 and TRBJ2-5; TRBD1 is a possible D gene (6 bases). CDR1 and CDR2 from the germline V gene are SGHDN and FVKESK. CDR3 length: 14 residues. Trimming stripped 4 bases from V and 0 bases from J, with 9 bases between. The CDR3 DNA reads as TGTGCCAGCAGCCCCCGGACAGACCAAGAGACCCAGTACTTC. It codes for CASSPRTDQETQYF.

This clone was observed a single time. The chain recombines TRBV5-3 with TRBJ2-3; D is undetermined. TRBV5-3 is an open reading frame whose function is uncertain. There are 15 residues in the CDR3. V was trimmed by 1 base and J by 5 bases, leaving 14 bases between them. CDR3 sequence: CARSLSPAHRDTQYF. CDR3 sequence (DNA): TGTGCCAGAAGCTTGTCTCCGGCACACAGAGATACGCAGTATTTT.

The gene calls are TRBV5-1 and TRBJ2-2; 10 bases are a match to TRBD2. The germline V gene has CDR1 SGHRS and CDR2 YFSETQ. Losses at the gene ends were 0 bases for V and 6 bases for J; bases not matched to a gene: 2. This CDR3 region has 15 residues. This CDR3 is CASSLASGGAGELFF. The DNA of the CDR3 is TGCGCCAGCAGCTTGGCTAGCGGGGGAGCCGGGGAGCTGTTTTTT.

The chain's CDR3 is CASSPDRLGNTEAFF. CDR3 DNA sequence: TGTGCCAGCAGTCCGGACAGATTGGGGAACACTGAAGCTTTCTTT. The genes are TRBV6-5 and TRBJ1-1, with TRBD1 as a possible D gene (6 bases). This CDR3 is built from 15 residues. V shed 5 bases and J shed 1 base, with 14 bases lying between them. CDR1 and CDR2 (germline): MNHEY, SVGAGI.

V is TRBV5-3 and J is TRBJ2-5; 9 nucleotides align to TRBD1. TRBV5-3 is reported as an ORF; its role is uncertain. The CDR3 loop spans 18 amino acids. With 0 bases clipped from V and 2 bases from J, the junction kept 11 bases outside the gene matches. In DNA form, the CDR3 reads TGTGCCAGAAGCTTGGGTGGGACAGGGCAGGTCTTACAAGAGACCCAGTACTTC. Translation: CARSLGGTGQVLQETQYF.

This clone appeared a single time. The V and J genes are TRBV7-2 and TRBJ2-3, with a tentative D call TRBD1 (6 bases). The germline V gene encodes CDR1 SGHTA and CDR2 FQGNSA. V lost 7 bases, J lost 2 bases, and 19 bases lay in between. This CDR3 is 16 amino acids long. CDR3 DNA: TGTGCCAGCAACATTGGACAGCTGAGCTACACAGATACGCAGTATTTT. Its translation is CASNIGQLSYTDTQYF.

The CDR3 sequence is CASSRPPGLNEKLFF. The CDR3 nucleotides read TGTGCCAGCAGTCGACCTCCGGGACTTAATGAAAAACTGTTTTTT. The chain uses TRBV28 and TRBJ1-4, with D perhaps matching TRBD1 (5 bases). Germline values: CDR1 MDHEN, CDR2 SYDVKM. The CDR3 loop spans 15 amino acids. Deletions cut 5 bases from V and 4 bases from J, with 14 bases between.

This chain links TRBV18 with TRBJ2-7; 9 positions match TRBD2. CDR1 is KGHSH and CDR2 is LQKENI in the germline V gene. The CDR3 spans 14 residues. The V and J ends lost 2 bases and 5 bases, in that order; junction bases with no gene match: 4. Here the CDR3 DNA reads TGTGCCAGCTCACCAAGCGGGAGGAGCGACGAGCAGTACTTC. Its protein is CASSPSGRSDEQYF.

V is TRBV7-2 and J is TRBJ2-7; tentative D call: TRBD2 (6 bases). Trimming shortened V by 5 bases and J by 2 bases, and 16 bases separated the two germline ends. CDR3 size: 15 residues. Per the germline V gene, CDR1 is SGHTA and CDR2 is FQGNSA. CDR3 coding DNA: TGTGCCAGCAGCCCAACGTCGGGGGAAACCTACGAGCAGTACTTC. Translation gives CASSPTSGETYEQYF.

This chain links TRBV18 with TRBJ1-5, with 11 bases fitting TRBD1. Per germline, CDR1 KGHSH and CDR2 LQKENI. V lost 4 bases, J lost 6 bases, and 8 bases stayed unmatched. The CDR3 totals 16 residues. In nucleotides, the CDR3 is TGTGCCAGCTCACAAGGGACAGGGGGTACCGCTCAGCCCCAGCATTTT. This gives the protein CASSQGTGGTAQPQHF.

This clone was recorded once. The chain joins TRBV29-1 to TRBJ1-2, with D tentatively TRBD1 (6 bases). V was cut by 5 bases and J by 4 bases, with 8 bases left in between. This CDR3 has 11 residues. Germline V CDR1 and CDR2: SQVTM, ANQGSEA. The CDR3 DNA follows: TGCAGCGTTAGGGGGGGCTATGGCTACACCTTC. It is translated as CSVRGGYGYTF.

The rearrangement joins TRBV7-8 to TRBJ2-7; 7 nucleotides line up with TRBD2. The J segment lost 0 bases and the V segment lost 4 bases, leaving 9 bases of the junction unmatched. This CDR3 is 16 amino acids long. Germline V gene data show CDR1 as SGHVS and CDR2 as FQNEAQ. CDR3 nucleotide sequence: TGTGCCAGCAGCTCGGACCTAGCGGCCAGCTCCTACGAGCAGTACTTC. Translating gives CASSSDLAASSYEQYF.

The chain carries TRBV10-2 and TRBJ2-3; TRBD2 matches at 8 bases. Germline V gene data show CDR1 as WSHSY and CDR2 as SAAADI. Trimming cost V 6 bases and J 0 bases; bases outside gene matches: 8. This CDR3 region has 16 residues. The CDR3 loop reads CASRPRLASSTDTQYF. CDR3 nucleotide sequence: TGCGCCAGCAGACCCAGACTAGCGAGTAGCACAGATACGCAGTATTTT.

The rearrangement links TRBV7-3 to TRBJ2-5; D not certain. The CDR3 totals 13 residues. V dropped 4 bases and J dropped 5 bases, with 11 bases sitting between them. Germline V gene lookup returns CDR1 SGHTA and CDR2 FQGTGA. This chain's CDR3 is CASSSSFRETQYF. In nucleotides, the CDR3 is TGTGCCAGCAGCTCCTCATTTCGGGAGACCCAGTACTTC.

J is TRBJ2-4 and V is TRBV28, with D maybe TRBD2 (6 bases). The ends were cut back, 3 bases at V and 0 bases at J, with 9 bases in the middle. CDR3 size: 15 residues. CDR1 MDHEN and CDR2 SYDVKM come from the germline V gene. Written as DNA, the CDR3 is TGTGCCAGCAGTTTTGGGGGACTAGCCAAAAACATTCAGTACTTC. This encodes CASSFGGLAKNIQYF.

This clone was picked up one time. V is TRBV18 and J is TRBJ1-1; 7 bases match TRBD1. This CDR3 is 15 amino acids long. Trimming cost V 3 bases and J 4 bases; bases outside gene matches: 8. Germline lookup yields CDR1 KGHSH and CDR2 LQKENI. The CDR3 loop is CASSPSTGTITEAFF. CDR3 in DNA: TGTGCCAGCTCACCGTCGACAGGGACGATCACTGAAGCTTTCTTT.

The rearrangement links TRBV5-1 to TRBJ2-5, with TRBD2 matching 10 bases. This CDR3 comprises 15 residues. The germline V gene encodes CDR1 SGHRS and CDR2 YFSETQ. Trimming cost V 6 bases and J 4 bases; bases outside gene matches: 9. The CDR3 coding sequence is TGCGCCAGCAACGTGGCTAGCGGGAGCAGAGAGACCCAGTACTTC. Its protein product is CASNVASGSRETQYF.

V gene TRBV5-4 combines with J gene TRBJ2-1; no firm D call. This CDR3 region has 14 residues. V was shortened by 4 bases and J by 5 bases, with 13 bases between the two germline ends. The germline gives CDR1 SGHNT, CDR2 YYREEE (reference sequence). CDR3 sequence (DNA): TGTGCCAGCAGCCTACCCCTTGAGGACAATGAGCAGTTCTTC. Residues: CASSLPLEDNEQFF.

This chain joins TRBV5-1 and TRBJ2-7; 8 bases are a match to TRBD1. Trimming at V came to 4 bases and at J to 5 bases, leaving 5 bases not matched to a gene. This CDR3 contains 13 residues. The germline V gene encodes CDR1 SGHRS and CDR2 YFSETQ. CDR3 loop: CASSTGQEDEQYF. The CDR3 bases are TGCGCCAGCAGCACGGGACAGGAGGACGAGCAGTACTTC. Filled out from reference TRBV5-1 and TRBJ2-7, the complete variable domain reads KAGVTQTPRYLIKTRGQQVTLSCSPISGHRSVSWYQQTPGQGLQFLFEYFSETQRNKGNFPGRFSGRQFSNSRSEMNVSTLELGDSALYLCASSTGQEDEQYFGPGTRLTVT.

V usage is TRBV12-3 or TRBV12-4 and J usage is TRBJ2-3, with D possibly TRBD1 on 6 matching bases. The CDR3 extends over 13 amino acids. V was trimmed by 3 bases and J by 6 bases, leaving 10 bases between them. The CDR3 spells CASSFGQWDTQYF. The CDR3, as DNA: TGTGCCAGCAGTTTCGGACAGTGGGATACGCAGTATTTT.

The V gene is TRBV6-2 or TRBV6-3, the J gene TRBJ2-7, with D possibly TRBD2 on 5 matching bases. Trimming removed 1 base at V and 6 bases at J, with 13 bases between. The CDR3 is 14 residues long. The germline gives CDR1 MNHEY, CDR2 SVGEGT. CDR3: CASSYFTVRGEQYF. The CDR3 coding sequence is TGTGCCAGCAGTTACTTCACGGTACGGGGCGAGCAGTACTTC.

This chain joins TRBV7-9 and TRBJ1-1; TRBD1 matches 7 bases. The CDR3 is 14 amino acids. Germline-derived CDR1 and CDR2 are SEHNR and FQNEAQ (reference sequence). The V gene end was trimmed by 5 bases and the J gene end by 1 base; junction bases not matched to a gene: 4. The CDR3 DNA sequence: TGTGCCAGCAGCCCACGACAGGGGAACACTGAAGCTTTCTTT. Translation gives CASSPRQGNTEAFF.